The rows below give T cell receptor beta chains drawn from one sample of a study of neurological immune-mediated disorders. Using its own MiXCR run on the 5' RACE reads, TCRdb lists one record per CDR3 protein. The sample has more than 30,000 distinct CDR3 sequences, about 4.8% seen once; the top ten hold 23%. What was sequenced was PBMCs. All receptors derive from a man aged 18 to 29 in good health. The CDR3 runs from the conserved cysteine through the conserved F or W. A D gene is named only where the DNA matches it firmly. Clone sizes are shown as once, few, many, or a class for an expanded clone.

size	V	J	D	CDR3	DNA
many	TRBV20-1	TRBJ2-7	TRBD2	CSVESGGSYEQYF	TGCAGTGTCGAAAGCGGGGGCTCCTACGAGCAGTACTTC
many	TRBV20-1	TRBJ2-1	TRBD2	CSAPAASGGAEQFF	TGCAGTGCCCCAGCGGCTAGCGGGGGGGCCGAGCAGTTCTTC
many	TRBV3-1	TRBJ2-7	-	CASSQEWNSREQYF	TGTGCCAGCAGCCAAGAATGGAATAGTCGCGAGCAGTACTTC
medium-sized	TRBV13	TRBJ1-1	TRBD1	CASSFNPGQGNTEAFF	TGTGCCAGCAGCTTCAATCCGGGACAGGGGAACACTGAAGCTTTCTTT
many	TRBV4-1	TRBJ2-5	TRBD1	CASSQGTGRETQYF	TGCGCCAGCAGCCAAGGGACAGGACGGGAGACCCAGTACTTC
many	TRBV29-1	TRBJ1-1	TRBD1	CSVRQGDTEAFF	TGCAGCGTCCGACAGGGGGACACTGAAGCTTTCTTT
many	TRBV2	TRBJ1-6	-	CASSVTENSPLHF	TGTGCCAGCAGCGTGACAGAAAATTCACCCCTCCACTTT
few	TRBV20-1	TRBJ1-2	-	CSALTDRTYGYTF	TGCAGTGCCCTGACCGACAGGACATATGGCTACACCTTC
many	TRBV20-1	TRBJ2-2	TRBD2	CSASIAGLNTGELFF	TGCAGTGCTTCCATAGCGGGTTTGAACACCGGGGAGCTGTTTTTT
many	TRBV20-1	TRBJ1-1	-	CSALRPAFF	TGCAGTGCCCTAAGGCCAGCTTTCTTT
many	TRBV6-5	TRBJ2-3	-	CASRPPGAADTQYF	TGTGCCAGCAGACCCCCGGGGGCGGCAGATACGCAGTATTTT